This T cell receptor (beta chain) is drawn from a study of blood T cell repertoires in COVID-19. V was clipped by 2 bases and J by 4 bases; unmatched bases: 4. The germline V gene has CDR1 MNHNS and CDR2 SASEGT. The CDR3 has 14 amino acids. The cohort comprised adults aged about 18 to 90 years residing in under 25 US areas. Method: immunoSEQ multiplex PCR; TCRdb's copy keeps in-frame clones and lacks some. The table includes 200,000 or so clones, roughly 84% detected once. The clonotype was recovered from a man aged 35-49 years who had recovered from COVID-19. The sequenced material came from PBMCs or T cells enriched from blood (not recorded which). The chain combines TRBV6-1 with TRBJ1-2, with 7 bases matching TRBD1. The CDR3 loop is CASSEHGTVYGYTF. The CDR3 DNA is TGTGCCAGCAGTGAACACGGGACAGTCTATGGCTACACCTTC.